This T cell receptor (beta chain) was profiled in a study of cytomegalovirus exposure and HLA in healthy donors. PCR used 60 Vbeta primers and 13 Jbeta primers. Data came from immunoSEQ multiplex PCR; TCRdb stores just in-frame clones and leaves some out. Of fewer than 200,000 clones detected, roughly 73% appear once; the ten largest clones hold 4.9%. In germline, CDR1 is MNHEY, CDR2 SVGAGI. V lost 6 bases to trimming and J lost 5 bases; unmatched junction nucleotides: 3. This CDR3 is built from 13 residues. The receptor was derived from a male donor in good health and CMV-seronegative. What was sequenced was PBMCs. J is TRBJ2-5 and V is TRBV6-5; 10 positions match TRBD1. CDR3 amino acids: CASRTGGAETQYF. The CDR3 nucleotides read TGTGCCAGCAGGACAGGGGGCGCCGAGACCCAGTACTTC.